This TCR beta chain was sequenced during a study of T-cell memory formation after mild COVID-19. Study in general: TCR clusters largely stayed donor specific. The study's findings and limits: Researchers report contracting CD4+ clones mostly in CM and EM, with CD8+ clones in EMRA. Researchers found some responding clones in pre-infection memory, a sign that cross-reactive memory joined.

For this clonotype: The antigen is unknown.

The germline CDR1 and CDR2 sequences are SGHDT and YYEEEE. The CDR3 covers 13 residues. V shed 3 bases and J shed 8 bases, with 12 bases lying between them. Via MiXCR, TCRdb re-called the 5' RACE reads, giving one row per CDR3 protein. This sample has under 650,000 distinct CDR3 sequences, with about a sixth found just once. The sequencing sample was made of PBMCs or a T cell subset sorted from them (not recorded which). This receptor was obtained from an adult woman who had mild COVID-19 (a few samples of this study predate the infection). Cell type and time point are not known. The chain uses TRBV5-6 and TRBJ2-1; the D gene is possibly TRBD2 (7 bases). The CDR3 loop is CASSSGGSDEQFF. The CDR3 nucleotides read TGTGCCAGCAGCTCGGGGGGCAGTGATGAGCAGTTCTTC.